Listed here are 22 T cell receptor beta chains from one sample, sequenced in a study of control samples from healthy donors and cancer patients. Repertoires were generated with immunoSEQ multiplex PCR, while TCRdb's copy carries only in-frame clones and drops some. The profile shows approximately 150,000 clones, approximately 86% of them singletons. The sequencing sample was made of blood. These TCRs come from a man aged 18 to 29 in good health.

The chain combines TRBV28 with TRBJ1-2; unclear D gene. The ends were cut back, 4 bases at V and 4 bases at J, with 10 bases in the middle. Per germline, CDR1 MDHEN and CDR2 SYDVKM. The CDR3 loop spans 13 amino acids. CDR3 in amino acids: CASSSFYSYGYTF. In nucleotides, the CDR3 is TGTGCCAGCAGTTCATTTTACAGCTATGGCTACACCTTC.

The rearrangement joins TRBV28 to TRBJ1-4; 7 nucleotides line up with TRBD1. V lost 7 bases to trimming and J lost 6 bases; unmatched junction nucleotides: 8. This CDR3 is built from 14 residues. Looked up from germline, CDR1 is MDHEN and CDR2 is SYDVKM. This chain's CDR3 is CASMTQGVDEKLFF. The CDR3 nucleotides are TGTGCCAGCATGACCCAGGGGGTTGATGAAAAACTGTTTTTT.

This clone has just one count. The genes are TRBV18 and TRBJ1-1, with D uncertain. This CDR3 spans 17 amino acids. Trimming took 1 base from V and 4 from J, leaving 19 bases between them. The germline V gene has CDR1 KGHSH and CDR2 LQKENI. CDR3 in amino acids: CASSPRRNPEGPTEAFF. CDR3 nucleotides: TGTGCCAGCTCACCACGCCGCAACCCCGAAGGCCCCACTGAAGCTTTCTTT. Combining the CDR3 with reference TRBV18 and TRBJ1-1 gives the whole variable domain NAGVMQNPRHLVRRRGQEARLRCSPMKGHSHVYWYRQLPEEGLKFMVYLQKENIIDESGMPKERFSAEFPKEGPSILRIQQVVRGDSAAYFCASSPRRNPEGPTEAFFGQGTRLTVV.

This clone came up once. The gene calls are TRBV6-5 and TRBJ1-2; 8 nucleotides align to TRBD1. The germline V gene has CDR1 MNHEY and CDR2 SVGAGI. The CDR3 is 14 residues long. Unmatched junction bases numbered 9, after V lost 4 bases and J lost 8 bases. In nucleotides, the CDR3 is TGTGCCAGCAGTTTCGCGACAGGGGAAAGAGGCTACACCTTC. Translated: CASSFATGERGYTF.

This rearrangement joins TRBV7-2 to TRBJ2-5; 14 positions agree with TRBD2. Germline V gene lookup returns CDR1 SGHTA and CDR2 FQGNSA. The CDR3 totals 18 residues. J lost 0 bases, V lost 2 bases, and 5 bases had no gene match. The CDR3 nucleotides are TGTGCCAGCAGCTTAAGACTAGCGGGGGGGCCCAACCAAGAGACCCAGTACTTC. This codes for CASSLRLAGGPNQETQYF.

This chain uses TRBV27 with TRBJ2-1, with D perhaps TRBD2 (5 bases). CDR1 and CDR2 from the germline V gene are MNHEY and SMNVEV (reference sequence). The CDR3 runs 11 residues. Trimming shortened V by 5 bases and J by 12 bases, and 11 bases separated the two germline ends. This chain's CDR3 is CASSTGIGQFF. The CDR3 region has the DNA TGTGCCAGCAGTACGGGAATTGGGCAGTTCTTC.

The rearrangement uses TRBV28 and TRBJ2-7, with 7 bases lining up with TRBD1. Germline assignment: CDR1 MDHEN and CDR2 SYDVKM. The CDR3 contains 14 residues. Germline trimming cut 5 bases from V and 5 bases from J; bases unmatched to any gene: 9. The CDR3 loop is CASSTPGQLDEQYF. The CDR3 nucleotides read TGTGCCAGCAGTACTCCGGGACAGCTCGACGAGCAGTACTTC.

The chain links TRBV19 to TRBJ1-4; D gene unclear. The CDR3 is made up of 14 amino acids. Looked up from germline, CDR1 is LNHDA and CDR2 is SQIVND (reference sequence). Trimming took 4 bases from V and 5 from J, leaving 11 bases between them. CDR3 nucleotides: TGTGCCAGTAGTAGTCGGACGGCGAATGAAAAACTGTTTTTT. This translates into CASSSRTANEKLFF.

The chain employs TRBV29-1 and TRBJ2-2; no firm D call. CDR1 is SQVTM and CDR2 is ANQGSEA in the germline V gene. V lost 5 bases to trimming and J lost 0 bases, with 7 bases between them. The CDR3 totals 13 residues. The CDR3 DNA sequence: TGCAGCGTTCGACCTCCGAACACCGGGGAGCTGTTTTTT. It specifies CSVRPPNTGELFF.

The gene calls are TRBV29-1 and TRBJ1-2, with 9 bases aligning to TRBD1. Germline values: CDR1 SQVTM, CDR2 ANQGSEA. The CDR3 has 15 amino acids. The junction had 8 bases not matched to a gene; V was cut back by 3 bases and J by 3 bases. The CDR3 bases are TGCAGCGTTGAGGGGGACAGGGAAGGGGACTATGGCTACACCTTC. The encoded protein is CSVEGDREGDYGYTF.

The chain joins TRBV30 to TRBJ2-7, with D hard to call. The CDR3 spans 12 residues. The germline gives CDR1 GTSNPN, CDR2 SVGIG (reference sequence). Trimming shortened V by 2 bases and J by 7 bases, and 12 bases separated the two germline ends. CDR3 region: CAWSFRMGEQYF. Written as DNA, the CDR3 is TGTGCCTGGAGTTTCCGGATGGGGGAGCAGTACTTC.

This clone was seen once. The gene calls are TRBV29-1 and TRBJ2-1, with D hard to call. The CDR3 spans 13 residues. Germline V lookup: CDR1 SQVTM, CDR2 ANQGSEA. Between the trimmed V and J ends, which lost 7 bases and 0 bases, there was a span of 10 bases. The CDR3 spells CSAPVSSYNEQFF. CDR3 nucleotides: TGCAGCGCCCCTGTGTCCTCCTACAATGAGCAGTTCTTC.

The CDR3, as DNA: TGTGCCAGCTCCTCAAGTCCCCAGGGAGAAGAGACCCAGTACTTC. It is translated as CASSSSPQGEETQYF. V gene TRBV18 combines with J gene TRBJ2-5; D tentatively fits TRBD1 or TRBD2 (5 bases each). The CDR3 has 15 residues. Germline CDR1 and CDR2: KGHSH and LQKENI. V lost 6 bases, J lost 3 bases, and 17 bases lay in between. Based on the CDR3 plus reference TRBV18 and TRBJ2-5, the full variable domain is NAGVMQNPRHLVRRRGQEARLRCSPMKGHSHVYWYRQLPEEGLKFMVYLQKENIIDESGMPKERFSAEFPKEGPSILRIQQVVRGDSAAYFCASSSSPQGEETQYFGPGTRLLVL.

The chain combines TRBV3-1 (or the pseudogene TRBV3-2) with TRBJ2-2; 12 bases align to TRBD2. The germline V gene has CDR1 LGHDT and CDR2 YNNKEL (reference sequence). The V gene end was trimmed by 3 bases and the J gene end by 7 bases; junction bases not matched to a gene: 6. CDR3 length equals 16 residues. The CDR3 loop reads CASSHGTSGPFGELFF. The CDR3 bases are TGTGCCAGCAGCCATGGGACTAGCGGGCCGTTCGGGGAGCTGTTTTTT.

This chain links TRBV5-1 with TRBJ2-2, with 10 positions matching TRBD1. The CDR3 runs to 15 residues. J gave up 3 bases and V 4 bases, and 3 bases lay outside the gene matches. In germline, CDR1 is SGHRS, CDR2 YFSETQ. CDR3 loop: CASSTDRGHTGELFF. Written as DNA, the CDR3 is TGCGCCAGCAGCACCGACAGGGGGCACACCGGGGAGCTGTTTTTT.

The rearrangement uses TRBV5-1 and TRBJ2-3; D may be TRBD2 (5 bases). The CDR3 runs to 15 residues. The germline CDR1 and CDR2 sequences are SGHRS and YFSETQ. V dropped 0 bases and J dropped 0 bases, with 8 bases sitting between them. CDR3 sequence reads: CASSLGAVSTDTQYF. The CDR3 region has the DNA TGCGCCAGCAGCTTGGGAGCGGTGAGCACAGATACGCAGTATTTT.

The chain joins TRBV5-4 to TRBJ1-2, with 9 nucleotides matching TRBD1. The CDR3 loop spans 13 amino acids. With V trimmed by 2 bases and J by 8 bases, 4 bases remained unmatched. Germline V gene sequence: CDR1 SGHNT, CDR2 YYREEE (reference sequence). The CDR3 DNA is TGTGCCAGCAGCTTCACAGGGGGCGGAGGCTACACCTTC. Amino acid sequence: CASSFTGGGGYTF.

V gene TRBV30 combines with J gene TRBJ2-5; 8 positions agree with TRBD2. V lost 4 bases to trimming and J lost 2 bases; unmatched junction nucleotides: 15. This CDR3 spans 17 amino acids. Germline values: CDR1 GTSNPN, CDR2 SVGIG (reference sequence). CDR3 bases: TGTGCCTGGAACGGGGGGGCCTGGAACGGTTGGCAAGAGACCCAGTACTTC. It translates to CAWNGGAWNGWQETQYF. The variable domain in full, with the rest retrieved from reference TRBV30 and TRBJ2-5, is SQTIHQWPATLVQPVGSPLSLECTVEGTSNPNLYWYRQAAGRGLQLLFYSVGIGQISSEVPQNLSASRPQDRQFILSSKKLLLSDSGFYLCAWNGGAWNGWQETQYFGPGTRLLVL.

The chain employs TRBV28 and TRBJ1-3; D is unresolved. This CDR3 is built from 14 residues. Germline values: CDR1 MDHEN, CDR2 SYDVKM. V shed 2 bases and J shed 1 base, with 6 bases lying between them. The CDR3 DNA is TGTGCCAGCAGTTTACCGGGGTCTGGAAACACCATATATTTT. It codes for CASSLPGSGNTIYF. The full variable domain, completed using reference TRBV28 and TRBJ1-3, is DVKVTQSSRYLVKRTGEKVFLECVQDMDHENMFWYRQDPGLGLRLIYFSYDVKMKEKGDIPEGYSVSREKKERFSLILESASTNQTSMYLCASSLPGSGNTIYFGEGSWLTVV.

The chain carries TRBV18 and TRBJ1-2; a weak D match, TRBD1 (6 bases). Germline CDR1 and CDR2: KGHSH and LQKENI. The V gene lost 3 bases and the J gene lost 5 bases, with 19 bases spanning the gap. The CDR3 has 16 amino acids. The CDR3 DNA reads as TGTGCCAGCTCACCGGATTCAAGGGGGGGGTATTATGGCTACACCTTC. This encodes CASSPDSRGGYYGYTF.

This clone was recorded only once. The chain recombines TRBV12-5 with TRBJ1-2; 8 bases are a match to TRBD1. The CDR3 is 13 residues long. The trim removed 6 bases at V and 6 bases at J, leaving 6 bases unmatched. Germline V lookup: CDR1 LGHNT, CDR2 FRNRAP. The CDR3 spells CASGRQGWNGYTF. The CDR3 DNA is TGTGCTAGTGGCCGACAGGGGTGGAATGGCTACACCTTC.

V and J are TRBV4-2 and TRBJ2-2; possible D gene TRBD2, 5 bases. Germline V gives CDR1 LGHNA, CDR2 YNFKEQ. CDR3 size: 13 residues. The ends were cut back, 4 bases at V and 5 bases at J, with 8 bases in the middle. This CDR3 reads CASSPTGTGELFF. As DNA, the CDR3 is TGTGCCAGCAGCCCGACGGGGACCGGGGAGCTGTTTTTT.